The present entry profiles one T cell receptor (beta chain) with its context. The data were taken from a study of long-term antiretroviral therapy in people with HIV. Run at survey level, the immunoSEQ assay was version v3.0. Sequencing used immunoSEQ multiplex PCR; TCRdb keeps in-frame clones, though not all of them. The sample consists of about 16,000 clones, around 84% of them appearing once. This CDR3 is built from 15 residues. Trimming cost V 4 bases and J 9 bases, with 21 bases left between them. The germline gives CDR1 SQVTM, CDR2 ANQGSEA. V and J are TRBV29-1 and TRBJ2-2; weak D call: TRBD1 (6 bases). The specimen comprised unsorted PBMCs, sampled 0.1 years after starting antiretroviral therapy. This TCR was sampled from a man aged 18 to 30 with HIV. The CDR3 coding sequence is TGCAGCGTTGTTGATAGGGAACAGGGAACGCGGGAGCTGTTTTTT. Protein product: CSVVDREQGTRELFF.